The 28 T cell receptor beta chains reported below all come from one sample, sequenced in a study of siplizumab effects on memory and regulatory T cells. This table comes from immunoSEQ multiplex PCR, and its TCRdb copy is limited to in-frame clones, with some not included. The sample includes tens of thousands of clones, roughly 94% of them seen just once. Sequences were obtained from CD8+ T cells sorted from blood. These receptors were taken from a human donor in good health.

The rearrangement uses TRBV4-1 and TRBJ1-2; 8 positions agree with TRBD1. Germline trimming cut 3 bases from V and 6 bases from J; bases unmatched to any gene: 9. The CDR3 consists of 15 residues. Germline lookup yields CDR1 MGHRA and CDR2 YSYEKL. This CDR3 is CASSHIRTGPDGYTF. The CDR3 DNA sequence: TGCGCCAGCAGCCATATTCGGACAGGGCCCGATGGCTACACCTTC.

The J gene is TRBJ1-5, the V gene TRBV7-9; D is perhaps TRBD1 (5 bases). Trimming left V 1 base short and J 6 bases short, with 16 bases between. CDR1 is SEHNR, CDR2 FQNEAQ, per germline (reference sequence). This CDR3 is 16 amino acids long. The chain's CDR3 is CASSLGSPGSFQPQHF. The DNA for the CDR3 is TGTGCCAGCAGCTTAGGTTCGCCAGGGTCGTTTCAGCCCCAGCATTTT.

CDR3 bases: TGTGCCAGCAGCGTTCCGCAGGGCACCGGGGAGCTGTTTTTT. Its protein is CASSVPQGTGELFF. V is TRBV7-9 and J is TRBJ2-2, with D possibly matching TRBD1 (5 bases). The CDR3 extends over 14 amino acids. V dropped 5 bases and J dropped 4 bases, with 11 bases sitting between them. CDR1 and CDR2 (germline): SEHNR, FQNEAQ (reference sequence).

V is TRBV27 and J is TRBJ2-5, with 8 bases identical to TRBD1. The germline V gene has CDR1 MNHEY and CDR2 SMNVEV (reference sequence). The CDR3 is made up of 17 amino acids. Losses at the gene ends were 8 bases for V and 2 bases for J; bases not matched to a gene: 16. CDR3 loop: CASYSSQGALNQETQYF. Here the CDR3 DNA reads TGTGCCAGCTACTCTTCTCAGGGGGCCCTAAATCAAGAGACCCAGTACTTC.

The chain employs TRBV2 and TRBJ2-2; TRBD1 might be the D (6 bases). The V gene lost 7 bases and the J gene lost 0 bases, with 15 bases spanning the gap. Germline assignment: CDR1 SNHLY and CDR2 FYNNEI. The CDR3 covers 16 residues. CDR3 coding DNA: TGTGCCAGCACCGACACCGGGACATCGAACACCGGGGAGCTGTTTTTT. Its translation: CASTDTGTSNTGELFF.

The chain recombines TRBV4-1 with TRBJ2-2, with 9 bases lining up with TRBD2. The CDR3 contains 16 residues. Germline lookup yields CDR1 MGHRA and CDR2 YSYEKL. With 6 bases clipped from V and 3 bases from J, the junction kept 8 bases outside the gene matches. Here the CDR3 DNA reads TGCGCCAGCAGATTCGGCGGGGGGGATTACACCGGGGAGCTGTTTTTT. This sequence encodes CASRFGGGDYTGELFF.

The chain recombines TRBV10-3 with TRBJ2-4; tentatively, D is TRBD1 or TRBD2 (5 bases each). From germline, CDR1 is ENHRY and CDR2 SYGVKD. V was clipped by 8 bases and J by 0 bases, with 17 bases between them. There are 16 residues in the CDR3. The CDR3 bases are TGTGCCATCGGGACCTCCACGGACTTAGCCAAAAACATTCAGTACTTC. Translation gives CAIGTSTDLAKNIQYF.

The chain employs TRBV7-9 and TRBJ2-2, with 12 positions matching TRBD1. The CDR3 is 19 amino acids. Germline CDR1 SEHNR, CDR2 FQNEAQ (reference sequence). Trimming removed 7 bases from V and 3 bases from J; junction bases left unmatched: 15. The CDR3 loop is CASIPHGTGGAVHTGELFF. The CDR3 DNA reads as TGTGCCAGCATCCCTCACGGGACAGGGGGCGCAGTGCACACCGGGGAGCTGTTTTTT.

This clone was seen just once. J is TRBJ1-1 and V is TRBV19; 7 bases map to TRBD1. Germline V gene data show CDR1 as LNHDA and CDR2 as SQIVND (reference sequence). V was pared by 4 bases and J by 11 bases, with 7 bases of the junction left unmatched. The CDR3 covers 12 residues. The CDR3 protein is CASSRTGLGAFF. The CDR3 DNA reads as TGTGCCAGTAGTAGGACAGGTTTAGGGGCTTTCTTT.

The chain employs TRBV6-1 and TRBJ2-3; no reliable D call. V was pared by 5 bases and J by 8 bases, with 14 bases between. There are 13 residues in the CDR3. Germline lookup yields CDR1 MNHNS and CDR2 SASEGT. This CDR3 is CASSPALWGTQYF. The CDR3 nucleotides read TGTGCCAGCAGTCCGGCACTATGGGGTACGCAGTATTTT.

The V and J genes are TRBV27 and TRBJ2-7; TRBD1 aligns across 9 bases. This CDR3 comprises 16 residues. Trimming removed 3 bases from V and 5 bases from J; junction bases left unmatched: 11. The germline gives CDR1 MNHEY, CDR2 SMNVEV (reference sequence). CDR3 in DNA: TGTGCCAGCAGTTTTTCAAATCCTACAGGGGGCCACGAGCAGTACTTC. Translation: CASSFSNPTGGHEQYF.

J is TRBJ2-2 and V is TRBV7-3; 8 nucleotides align to TRBD2. This CDR3 spans 16 amino acids. The V gene end was trimmed by 5 bases and the J gene end by 10 bases; junction bases not matched to a gene: 15. Germline CDR1 and CDR2: SGHTA and FQGTGA. The CDR3 DNA reads TGTGCCAGCAGCCCCCTGGGACTAGGGGGTATCGAGGAGCTGTTTTTT. As protein: CASSPLGLGGIEELFF.

The rearrangement links TRBV7-9 to TRBJ2-3, with TRBD2 matching over 8 bases. Germline assignment: CDR1 SEHNR and CDR2 FQNEAQ (reference sequence). V shed 5 bases, J shed 4 bases, and the junction held 2 bases outside the gene matches. The CDR3 is 13 residues long. Written as DNA, the CDR3 is TGTGCCAGCAGCCGGGGGGGTGCAGATACGCAGTATTTT. This gives the protein CASSRGGADTQYF.

This clone has a single count. The chain has TRBV6-6 and TRBJ1-1; D not resolved. V was trimmed by 6 bases and J by 1 base, leaving 9 bases between them. Germline CDR1 MNHNY, CDR2 SVGAGI (reference sequence). The CDR3 covers 13 residues. The CDR3 nucleotides are TGTGCCAGCAGCACAACAGAGAACACTGAAGCTTTCTTT. Protein product: CASSTTENTEAFF.

V usage is TRBV19 and J usage is TRBJ2-5; D is ambiguous. Trimming stripped 4 bases from V and 5 bases from J, with 8 bases between. In germline, CDR1 is LNHDA, CDR2 SQIVND (reference sequence). This CDR3 has 12 residues. The CDR3 here is CASSSRMETQYF. The CDR3 DNA is TGTGCCAGTAGTAGCAGGATGGAGACCCAGTACTTC. Based on the CDR3 plus reference TRBV19 and TRBJ2-5, the full variable domain is DGGITQSPKYLFRKEGQNVTLSCEQNLNHDAMYWYRQDPGQGLRLIYYSQIVNDFQKGDIAEGYSVSREKKESFPLTVTSAQKNPTAFYLCASSSRMETQYFGPGTRLLVL.

J is TRBJ2-6 and V is TRBV5-1; possibly TRBD1 or TRBD2 for D (5 bases each). The germline V gene has CDR1 SGHRS and CDR2 YFSETQ. The V end was cut by 4 bases, the J end by 0 bases, with 11 bases between. The CDR3 sequence is 16 residues long. Here the CDR3 reads CASSMGRGSGANVLTF. The DNA for the CDR3 is TGCGCCAGCAGCATGGGACGGGGCTCTGGGGCCAACGTCCTGACTTTC.

As DNA, the CDR3 is TGTGCCAGCAGTCATGGAGGGTGGGGGAGGACAGATACGCAGTATTTT. Residues: CASSHGGWGRTDTQYF. This sequence joins TRBV27 and TRBJ2-3; a weak D match, TRBD2 (6 bases). Germline values: CDR1 MNHEY, CDR2 SMNVEV (reference sequence). This CDR3 is built from 16 residues. Trimming took off 5 bases at V and 3 bases at J, with 18 bases between the two ends.

The chain has TRBV29-1 and TRBJ2-7, with 9 bases lining up with TRBD1. Germline V CDR1 and CDR2: SQVTM, ANQGSEA. V lost 6 bases to trimming and J lost 3 bases; unmatched junction nucleotides: 3. The CDR3 sequence is 12 residues long. DNA of the CDR3: TGCAGCGTAAGACAGGGGGGCTACGAGCAGTACTTC. Protein product: CSVRQGGYEQYF.

J is TRBJ1-5 and V is TRBV7-9, with D perhaps TRBD1 (5 bases). Germline CDR1 reads SEHNR; CDR2 reads FQNEAQ (reference sequence). The ends were cut back, 4 bases at V and 2 bases at J, with 12 bases in the middle. The CDR3 totals 15 residues. In DNA, the CDR3 is TGTGCCAGCAGCTCGGTAGGGGACGGCAATCAGCCCCAGCATTTT. Amino acids: CASSSVGDGNQPQHF.

The chain couples TRBV5-1 to TRBJ1-2; 8 bases line up with TRBD1. From germline, CDR1 is SGHRS and CDR2 YFSETQ. This CDR3 has 16 amino acids. With 0 bases clipped from V and 7 bases from J, the junction kept 11 bases outside the gene matches. CDR3 sequence (DNA): TGCGCCAGCAGCTTGGGTCGGACAGGGTATGTGAGTGGCTACACCTTC. Translated, it gives CASSLGRTGYVSGYTF.

V and J are TRBV6-5 and TRBJ2-7, with D possibly matching TRBD2 (5 bases). The CDR3 extends over 12 amino acids. V was pared by 4 bases and J by 4 bases, with 8 bases between. The germline CDR1 and CDR2 sequences are MNHEY and SVGAGI. Written as DNA, the CDR3 is TGTGCCAGCAGTTTAGGACTTTACGAGCAGTACTTC. This translates into CASSLGLYEQYF.

V usage is TRBV6-1 and J usage is TRBJ1-5; D ambiguous. There are 14 residues in the CDR3. V lost 3 bases and J lost 4, with 10 bases in between. Per germline, CDR1 MNHNS and CDR2 SASEGT. CDR3 protein: CASSEWALNQPQHF. CDR3 DNA sequence: TGTGCCAGCAGTGAGTGGGCACTTAATCAGCCCCAGCATTTT.

This clone has only one observation. The chain recombines TRBV21-1 with TRBJ2-3; the table's D call TRBD2 went unverified against the DNA. TRBV21-1 is a pseudogene locus. The CDR3 is made up of 16 amino acids. The CDR3: CASSKRDYRVVDTQYF. The CDR3, as DNA: TGTGCCAGCAGCAAACGGGACTACCGAGTAGTGGATACGCAGTATTTT.

The rearrangement links TRBV27 to TRBJ2-1; D is possibly TRBD2 (6 bases). Looked up from germline, CDR1 is MNHEY and CDR2 is SMNVEV (reference sequence). V lost 5 bases, J lost 8 bases, and 16 bases lay in between. The CDR3 runs to 14 residues. The CDR3 DNA is TGTGCCAGCAGTATCGGGACTCGAGGTGATGAGCAGTTCTTC. As protein: CASSIGTRGDEQFF.

This clone was recorded only once. The V gene is TRBV11-3, the J gene TRBJ2-1; D is unclear. This CDR3 region has 14 residues. The germline V gene has CDR1 SGHNT and CDR2 YENEEA. V lost 5 bases to trimming and J lost 15 bases, with 23 bases between them. CDR3 sequence reads: CASSESRAPTSLFF. Here the CDR3 DNA reads TGTGCCAGCAGCGAGAGTAGGGCGCCAACGTCCCTGTTCTTC.

The rearrangement uses TRBV4-1 and TRBJ2-1; 10 nucleotides line up with TRBD2. Germline CDR1 and CDR2: MGHRA and YSYEKL. Trimming took 3 bases from V and 4 from J; bases not matched to a gene: 3. CDR3 length: 15 amino acids. CDR3 bases: TGCGCCAGCAGCCAGACTAGCGGGCTGTACAATGAGCAGTTCTTC. Translating gives CASSQTSGLYNEQFF.

The V call is TRBV28, the J call TRBJ1-4; the D is unclear. With 3 bases removed from V and 7 bases from J, the gap between germline ends came to 12 bases. The CDR3 extends over 14 amino acids. Germline V lookup: CDR1 MDHEN, CDR2 SYDVKM. The CDR3 coding sequence is TGTGCCAGCAGTTTGGGCGCAGGCCTTGAAAAACTGTTTTTT. This translates into CASSLGAGLEKLFF. Based on the CDR3 plus reference TRBV28 and TRBJ1-4, the full variable domain is DVKVTQSSRYLVKRTGEKVFLECVQDMDHENMFWYRQDPGLGLRLIYFSYDVKMKEKGDIPEGYSVSREKKERFSLILESASTNQTSMYLCASSLGAGLEKLFFGSGTQLSVL.

V is TRBV28 and J is TRBJ2-5; a possible D gene is TRBD1 (5 bases). Germline CDR1 reads MDHEN; CDR2 reads SYDVKM. The CDR3 is made up of 20 amino acids. With 8 bases removed from V and 1 base from J, the gap between germline ends came to 32 bases. In DNA form, the CDR3 reads TGTGCCAGCGAGGCCTATGGGGCATATCGGTCCCGCGTTTTCCAAGAGACCCAGTACTTC. As protein: CASEAYGAYRSRVFQETQYF.